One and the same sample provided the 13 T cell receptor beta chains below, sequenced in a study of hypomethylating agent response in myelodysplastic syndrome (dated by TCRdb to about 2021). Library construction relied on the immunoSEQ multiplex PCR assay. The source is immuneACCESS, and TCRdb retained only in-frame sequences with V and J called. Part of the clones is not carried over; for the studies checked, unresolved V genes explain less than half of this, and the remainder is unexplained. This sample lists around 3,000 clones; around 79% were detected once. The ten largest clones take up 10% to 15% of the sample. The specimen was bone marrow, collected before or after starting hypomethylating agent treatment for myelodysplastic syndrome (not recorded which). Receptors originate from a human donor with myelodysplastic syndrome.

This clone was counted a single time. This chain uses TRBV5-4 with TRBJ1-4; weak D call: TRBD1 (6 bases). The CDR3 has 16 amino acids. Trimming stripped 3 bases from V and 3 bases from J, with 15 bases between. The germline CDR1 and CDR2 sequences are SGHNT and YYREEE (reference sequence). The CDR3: CASSWGGQRSNEKLFF. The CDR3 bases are TGTGCCAGCAGCTGGGGGGGGCAGCGTTCTAATGAAAAACTGTTTTTT.

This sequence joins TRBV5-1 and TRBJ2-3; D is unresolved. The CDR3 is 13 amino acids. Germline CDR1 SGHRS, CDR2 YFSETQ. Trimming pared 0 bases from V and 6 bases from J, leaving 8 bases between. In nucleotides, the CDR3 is TGCGCCAGCAGCTTGGGATCCGGTGATACGCAGTATTTT. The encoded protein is CASSLGSGDTQYF.

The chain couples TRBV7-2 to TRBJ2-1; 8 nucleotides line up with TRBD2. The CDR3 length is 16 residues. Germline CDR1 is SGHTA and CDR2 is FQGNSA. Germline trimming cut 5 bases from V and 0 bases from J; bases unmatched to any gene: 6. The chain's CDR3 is CASSGERGRSYNEQFF. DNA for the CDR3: TGTGCCAGCAGCGGGGAGCGGGGGCGCTCCTACAATGAGCAGTTCTTC.

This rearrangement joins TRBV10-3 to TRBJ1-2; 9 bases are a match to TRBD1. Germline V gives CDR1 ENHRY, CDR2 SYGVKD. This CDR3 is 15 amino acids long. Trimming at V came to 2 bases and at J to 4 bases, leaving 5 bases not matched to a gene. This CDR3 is CAISEGGQGSYGYTF. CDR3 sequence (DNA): TGTGCCATCAGTGAGGGAGGACAGGGGAGCTATGGCTACACCTTC.

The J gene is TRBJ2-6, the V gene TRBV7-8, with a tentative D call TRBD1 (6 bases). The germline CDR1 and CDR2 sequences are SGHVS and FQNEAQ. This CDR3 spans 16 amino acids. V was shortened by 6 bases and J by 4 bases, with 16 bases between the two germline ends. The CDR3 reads CASRLGALTGANVLTF. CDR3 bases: TGTGCCAGCAGGTTGGGGGCCCTGACAGGGGCCAACGTCCTGACTTTC.

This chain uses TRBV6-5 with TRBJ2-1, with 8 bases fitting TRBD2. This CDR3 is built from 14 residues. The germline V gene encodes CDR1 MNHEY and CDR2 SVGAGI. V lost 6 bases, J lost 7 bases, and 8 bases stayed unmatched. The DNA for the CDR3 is TGTGCCAGCAGCCCCGGGGGGGCTGGTAATGAGCAGTTCTTC. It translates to CASSPGGAGNEQFF.

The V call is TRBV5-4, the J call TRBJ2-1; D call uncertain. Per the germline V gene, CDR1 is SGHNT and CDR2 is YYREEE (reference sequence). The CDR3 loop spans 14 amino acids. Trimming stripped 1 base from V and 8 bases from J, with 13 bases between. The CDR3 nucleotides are TGTGCCAGCAGCTTGACTGTGGCAACAGATGAGCAGTTCTTC. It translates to CASSLTVATDEQFF.

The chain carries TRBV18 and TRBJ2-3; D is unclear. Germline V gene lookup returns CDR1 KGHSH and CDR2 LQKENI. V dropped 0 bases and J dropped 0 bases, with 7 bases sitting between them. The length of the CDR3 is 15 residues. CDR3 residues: CASSPPNPSTDTQYF. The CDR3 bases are TGTGCCAGCTCACCACCGAATCCTAGCACAGATACGCAGTATTTT.

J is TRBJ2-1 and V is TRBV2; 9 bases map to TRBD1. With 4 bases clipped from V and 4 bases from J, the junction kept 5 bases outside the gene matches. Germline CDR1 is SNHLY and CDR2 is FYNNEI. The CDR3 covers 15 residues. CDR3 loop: CASSADRGDYNEQFF. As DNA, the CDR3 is TGTGCCAGCAGTGCGGACAGGGGAGATTACAATGAGCAGTTCTTC. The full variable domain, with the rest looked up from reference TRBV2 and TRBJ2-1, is EPEVTQTPSHQVTQMGQEVILRCVPISNHLYFYWYRQILGQKVEFLVSFYNNEISEKSEIFDDQFSVERPDGSNFTLKIRSTKLEDSAMYFCASSADRGDYNEQFFGPGTRLTVL.

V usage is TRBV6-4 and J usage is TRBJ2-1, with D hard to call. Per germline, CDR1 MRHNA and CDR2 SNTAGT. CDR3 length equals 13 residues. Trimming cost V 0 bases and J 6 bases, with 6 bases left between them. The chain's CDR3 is CASSDSTVNEQFF. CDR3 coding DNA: TGTGCCAGCAGTGACTCGACTGTCAATGAGCAGTTCTTC.

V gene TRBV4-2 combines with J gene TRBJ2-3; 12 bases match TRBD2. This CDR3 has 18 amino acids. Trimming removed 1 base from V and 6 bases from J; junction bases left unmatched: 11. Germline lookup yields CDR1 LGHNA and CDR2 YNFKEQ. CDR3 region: CASSQVPLAGGPGDTQYF. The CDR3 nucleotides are TGTGCCAGCAGCCAAGTCCCCCTAGCGGGGGGGCCGGGTGATACGCAGTATTTT.

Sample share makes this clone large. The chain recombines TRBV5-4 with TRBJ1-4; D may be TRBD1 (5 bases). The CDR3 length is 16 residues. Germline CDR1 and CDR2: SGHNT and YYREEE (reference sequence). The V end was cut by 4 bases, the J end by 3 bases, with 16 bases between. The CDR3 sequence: CASSPGGGTSNEKLFF. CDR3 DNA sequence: TGTGCCAGCAGCCCCGGCGGGGGTACTTCTAATGAAAAACTGTTTTTT.

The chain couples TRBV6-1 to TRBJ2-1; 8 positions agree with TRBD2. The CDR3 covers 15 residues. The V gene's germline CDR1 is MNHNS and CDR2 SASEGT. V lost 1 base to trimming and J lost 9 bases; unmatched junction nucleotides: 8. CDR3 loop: CASSEGGTRRLEQFF. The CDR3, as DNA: TGTGCCAGCAGTGAAGGGGGGACTAGGAGGCTTGAGCAGTTCTTC.